These T cell receptor beta chains were read from a single sample in a study of shared T cell receptors in the human thymus. Assay: immunoSEQ multiplex PCR; the TCRdb copy retains only in-frame clones and omits some. Of 650,000 to 950,000 clones detected, approximately 85% appear once; the ten largest clones hold about 0.011%. The sample also formed part of further work on human thymus T cells.

Source material: thymocytes. These receptors were collected from a girl less than two years old with a congenital heart defect. The conserved cysteine and the conserved F or W are not part of the CDR3 here. Fields, in order: V gene, J gene, CDR3 protein.

>TRBV27|TRBJ1-2
ASSHLPRGDYGYT
>TRBV11-2|TRBJ2-7
ASSLAGTGSYEQY
>TRBV4-3|TRBJ2-1
ASSQDPIPGLADYNEQF
>TRBV5-4|TRBJ2-5
ASSQQGSETQY
>TRBV9|TRBJ2-3
ASSRLAGVVDTQY
>TRBV28|TRBJ1-1
ASSLRMSTRAF
>TRBV5-1|TRBJ1-1
ASSSTGGAGGTEAF
>TRBV27|.
AKLNGGFPYEQY
>TRBV7-2|TRBJ2-5
ASSQSTSGGAEETQY
>TRBV7-2|TRBJ1-5
ASSSGDRVVGDSNQPQH
>TRBV2|TRBJ2-7
ASGQGAYEQY
>TRBV10-2|TRBJ1-5
ATLDRGKPNSNQPQH
>TRBV11-2|TRBJ2-7
ASSLASRTDHIYEQY
>TRBV7-2|TRBJ2-1
ASSEFPGGPTANEQF
>TRBV6-6|TRBJ2-4
ASTPGQGHHGE
>TRBV29-1|TRBJ1-1
SVVPDRANEAF
>TRBV15|TRBJ2-5
ATRETGVGETQY
>TRBV28|TRBJ1-1
ASSFGDRSNTEAF
>TRBV20-1|TRBJ2-1
SGIAYNEQF
>TRBV14|TRBJ1-2
ASSQGPALGDRGYT
>TRBV29-1|TRBJ1-2
SVERGGGGGYGYT
>TRBV29-1|TRBJ2-7
SVIGGTTYEQY
>TRBV5-1|TRBJ1-1
ASSPITGSGEAF
>TRBV25-1|TRBJ2-7
ASTRTSDSPYEQY
>TRBV28|TRBJ1-1
ASSALSRDRGLDTEAF
>TRBV18|TRBJ2-7
ASSPPGLADAMTYEQY
>TRBV7-8|TRBJ2-3
ASNPNRCRANTDTQY
>TRBV28|TRBJ1-1
ASSGRQTVEAF
>TRBV6-1|TRBJ1-6
ASSAPDGTGNSPLH
>TRBV18|TRBJ2-7
ASSPGGPRYEQY
>TRBV18|TRBJ1-5
ASSPKGQGNQPQH
>TRBV28|TRBJ1-1
ASSLLRQGAGGSEAF
>TRBV28|TRBJ1-2
ASSLCTHRTGRGNYGYT
>TRBV10-3|TRBJ2-2
AISESPEPLIIYTGELF
>TRBV7-2|TRBJ1-1
ASSLRGNTEAF
>TRBV6-6|TRBJ1-1
ASSYGAGVGTEAF
>TRBV5-4|TRBJ1-1
ASSLDSEAF
>TRBV12-1|TRBJ1-2
ASSLSSVGGKPNGYT